This T cell receptor (beta chain) was recovered during a study of OX40 agonist ivuxolimab in advanced cancers. This clone was observed a few times. Trimming pared 0 bases from V and 9 bases from J, leaving 18 bases between. The V gene's germline CDR1 is LGHNA and CDR2 YSLEER. The CDR3 covers 17 residues. The repertoire was sequenced with immunoSEQ multiplex PCR; TCRdb's copy has only in-frame clones and lacks some. The sample lists 20,000 to 25,000 clones; 83% were seen once. The source of this sequence is an adult with an advanced solid tumor such as melanoma, head and neck, liver or kidney cancer. The V call is TRBV4-3, the J call TRBJ1-6; D uncertain. Sequencing used CD4+ or CD8+ T cells sorted from blood, obtained in a trial of the OX40 agonist ivuxolimab. The CDR3 nucleotides are TGCGCCAGCAGCCAAGATGGGCCAAGGGCTTTGGGTTCACCCCTCCACTTT. This sequence encodes CASSQDGPRALGSPLHF.